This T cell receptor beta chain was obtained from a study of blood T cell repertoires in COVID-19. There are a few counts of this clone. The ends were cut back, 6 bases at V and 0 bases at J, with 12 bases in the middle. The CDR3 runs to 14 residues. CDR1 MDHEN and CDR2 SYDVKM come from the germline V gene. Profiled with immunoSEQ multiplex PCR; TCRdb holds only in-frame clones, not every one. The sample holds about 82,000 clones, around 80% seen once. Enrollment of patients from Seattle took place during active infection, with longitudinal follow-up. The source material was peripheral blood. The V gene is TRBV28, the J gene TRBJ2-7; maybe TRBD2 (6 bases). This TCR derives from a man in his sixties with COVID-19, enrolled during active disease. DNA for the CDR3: TGTGCCAGCAGGGGCCCCGGGAGCTCCTACGAGCAGTACTTC. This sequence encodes CASRGPGSSYEQYF. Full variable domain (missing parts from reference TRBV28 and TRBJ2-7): DVKVTQSSRYLVKRTGEKVFLECVQDMDHENMFWYRQDPGLGLRLIYFSYDVKMKEKGDIPEGYSVSREKKERFSLILESASTNQTSMYLCASRGPGSSYEQYFGPGTRLTVT.